Listed below are T cell receptor beta chains from one sample, sequenced in a study of technical replicates of blood from a few donors. Measured with immunoSEQ multiplex PCR; TCRdb has only the in-frame clones, and not every one. The sample lists 55,000 to 75,000 clones, around 85% occurring once. Sequenced material: PBMCs. The receptors come from a human donor in good health. Some clones in this sample may be carry-over from other donors' samples. Each CDR3 is given with its conserved first and last residue. A D gene is named only where the DNA matches it firmly. Clone size is shown for a subset of rows, as once, few, many or a class of expanded clone.

V gene: TRBV7-2
J gene: TRBJ2-3
D gene: TRBD2
clone size: .
CDR3 protein: CASSLGLAGADTQYF
CDR3 DNA: TGTGCCAGCAGCTTAGGGCTAGCGGGAGCGGATACGCAGTATTTT

V gene: TRBV5-1
J gene: TRBJ2-2
D gene: .
clone size: .
CDR3 protein: CASSEDRGELFF
CDR3 DNA: TGCGCCAGCAGCGAAGACAGGGGGGAGCTGTTTTTT

V gene: TRBV5-1
J gene: TRBJ1-3
D gene: .
clone size: .
CDR3 protein: CASSAGDGRFSGNTIYF
CDR3 DNA: TGCGCCAGCAGCGCGGGGGACGGGAGATTCTCTGGAAACACCATATATTTT

V gene: TRBV5-1
J gene: TRBJ1-1
D gene: .
clone size: .
CDR3 protein: CASSAHSMSQGTTFF
CDR3 DNA: TGCGCCAGCAGCGCTCATAGTATGTCCCAGGGGACGACTTTCTTT

V gene: TRBV2
J gene: TRBJ2-1
D gene: TRBD2
clone size: .
CDR3 protein: CASRPGTSGYNEQFF
CDR3 DNA: TGTGCCAGCAGACCCGGGACTAGCGGATACAATGAGCAGTTCTTC

V gene: TRBV30
J gene: TRBJ2-5
D gene: .
clone size: .
CDR3 protein: CAWSVLTGETQYF
CDR3 DNA: TGTGCCTGGAGTGTACTAACAGGAGAGACCCAGTACTTC

V gene: TRBV18
J gene: TRBJ2-5
D gene: .
clone size: .
CDR3 protein: CASSPTRETQYF
CDR3 DNA: TGTGCCAGCTCACCAACTAGAGAGACCCAGTACTTC

V gene: TRBV2
J gene: TRBJ1-1
D gene: .
clone size: .
CDR3 protein: CASSERGGNTEAFF
CDR3 DNA: TGTGCCAGCAGTGAAAGGGGCGGGAACACTGAAGCTTTCTTT

V gene: TRBV7-3
J gene: TRBJ1-6
D gene: .
clone size: .
CDR3 protein: CASSLSRLAPLHF
CDR3 DNA: TGTGCCAGCAGCTTATCTAGGCTCGCACCCCTCCACTTT

V gene: TRBV7-2
J gene: TRBJ2-7
D gene: .
clone size: .
CDR3 protein: CASSPAAIRGYEQYF
CDR3 DNA: TGTGCCAGCAGCCCCGCCGCTATCAGGGGATACGAGCAGTACTTC

V gene: TRBV7-6
J gene: TRBJ2-3
D gene: .
clone size: .
CDR3 protein: CASSLEQGTDTQYF
CDR3 DNA: TGTGCCAGCAGCTTAGAGCAGGGAACAGATACGCAGTATTTT

V gene: TRBV9
J gene: TRBJ2-3
D gene: .
clone size: .
CDR3 protein: CASKPTGSPTDTQYF
CDR3 DNA: TGTGCCAGCAAACCAACGGGGTCCCCCACAGATACGCAGTATTTT

V gene: TRBV4-3
J gene: TRBJ1-2
D gene: .
clone size: .
CDR3 protein: CASSQEWAPPNYGYTF
CDR3 DNA: TGCGCCAGCAGCCAAGAGTGGGCACCACCTAACTATGGCTACACCTTC

V gene: TRBV19
J gene: TRBJ1-4
D gene: .
clone size: .
CDR3 protein: CASSKRAGDEKLFF
CDR3 DNA: TGTGCCAGTAGTAAGAGGGCGGGAGATGAAAAACTGTTTTTT

V gene: TRBV29-1
J gene: TRBJ2-3
D gene: .
clone size: .
CDR3 protein: CSAHPLGGGDTQYF
CDR3 DNA: TGCAGCGCCCACCCTCTAGGGGGTGGAGATACGCAGTATTTT

V gene: TRBV2
J gene: TRBJ1-1
D gene: .
clone size: .
CDR3 protein: CASSQVGGNTEAFF
CDR3 DNA: TGTGCCAGCAGCCAAGTGGGGGGGAACACTGAAGCTTTCTTT

V gene: TRBV15
J gene: TRBJ2-5
D gene: .
clone size: .
CDR3 protein: CATSSHYVAQYF
CDR3 DNA: TGTGCCACCAGCTCCCACTATGTAGCCCAGTACTTC

V gene: TRBV6-6
J gene: TRBJ1-2
D gene: TRBD1
clone size: .
CDR3 protein: CASTEGAINYGYTF
CDR3 DNA: TGTGCCAGCACCGAGGGGGCTATTAACTATGGCTACACCTTC

V gene: TRBV4-1
J gene: TRBJ1-6
D gene: .
clone size: .
CDR3 protein: CASSQGPGNSPLHF
CDR3 DNA: TGCGCCAGCAGCCAAGGGCCAGGGAACTCACCCCTCCACTTT

V gene: TRBV7-9
J gene: TRBJ2-2
D gene: .
clone size: once
CDR3 protein: CASSLVASTGELFF
CDR3 DNA: TGTGCCAGCAGCTTAGTGGCTAGCACCGGGGAGCTGTTTTTT

V gene: TRBV10-3
J gene: TRBJ2-5
D gene: .
clone size: .
CDR3 protein: CAIRDRWETQYF
CDR3 DNA: TGTGCCATCAGAGACAGGTGGGAGACCCAGTACTTC

V gene: TRBV19
J gene: TRBJ2-3
D gene: .
clone size: once
CDR3 protein: CASSMALFTDTQYF
CDR3 DNA: TGTGCCAGTAGTATGGCTCTTTTCACAGATACGCAGTATTTT

V gene: TRBV7-9
J gene: TRBJ1-3
D gene: .
clone size: .
CDR3 protein: CASSQQGYGNTIYF
CDR3 DNA: TGTGCCAGCAGCCAACAGGGTTATGGAAACACCATATATTTT

V gene: TRBV2
J gene: TRBJ2-1
D gene: .
clone size: .
CDR3 protein: CASSGRGYEQFF
CDR3 DNA: TGTGCCAGCAGTGGCAGGGGCTATGAGCAGTTCTTC

V gene: TRBV29-1
J gene: TRBJ1-1
D gene: .
clone size: .
CDR3 protein: CSVPSHTGGQNTEAFF
CDR3 DNA: TGCAGCGTCCCTTCGCATACTGGCGGGCAGAACACTGAAGCTTTCTTT

V gene: TRBV11-3
J gene: TRBJ2-1
D gene: TRBD2
clone size: .
CDR3 protein: CASSRPGLAGPGGEQFF
CDR3 DNA: TGTGCCAGCAGCCGACCGGGACTAGCGGGGCCCGGGGGAGAGCAGTTCTTC

V gene: TRBV28
J gene: TRBJ2-7
D gene: .
clone size: .
CDR3 protein: CASSFQTVPEQYF
CDR3 DNA: TGTGCCAGCAGTTTTCAAACAGTCCCCGAGCAGTACTTC

V gene: TRBV30
J gene: TRBJ1-2
D gene: .
clone size: .
CDR3 protein: CAWSAKGLGGYTF
CDR3 DNA: TGTGCCTGGAGTGCCAAGGGGCTTGGTGGCTACACCTTC

V gene: TRBV9
J gene: TRBJ2-7
D gene: .
clone size: once
CDR3 protein: CASSVGDIQSSYEQYF
CDR3 DNA: TGTGCCAGCAGCGTAGGGGACATCCAGAGCTCCTACGAGCAGTACTTC

V gene: TRBV5-5
J gene: TRBJ1-1
D gene: .
clone size: .
CDR3 protein: CASSSLRGEAFF
CDR3 DNA: TGTGCCAGCAGCTCCCTTCGGGGGGAAGCTTTCTTT

V gene: TRBV7-2
J gene: TRBJ2-7
D gene: TRBD2
clone size: .
CDR3 protein: CASSLRLADEQYF
CDR3 DNA: TGTGCCAGCAGCTTAAGGCTAGCGGATGAGCAGTACTTC

V gene: TRBV6-5
J gene: TRBJ2-1
D gene: .
clone size: .
CDR3 protein: CASNPSGSYNEQFF
CDR3 DNA: TGTGCCAGCAACCCCAGCGGCTCCTACAATGAGCAGTTCTTC

V gene: TRBV2
J gene: TRBJ1-2
D gene: .
clone size: .
CDR3 protein: CASSFTGTQNYGYTF
CDR3 DNA: TGTGCCAGCAGTTTTACGGGGACTCAAAACTATGGCTACACCTTC

V gene: TRBV5-1
J gene: TRBJ2-2
D gene: TRBD1
clone size: few
CDR3 protein: CASRPTGGLAGELFF
CDR3 DNA: TGCGCCAGCAGACCTACAGGGGGCCTGGCCGGGGAGCTGTTTTTT

V gene: TRBV4-2
J gene: TRBJ2-7
D gene: TRBD2
clone size: .
CDR3 protein: CASSQGSGGWYEQYF
CDR3 DNA: TGTGCCAGCAGCCAAGGTAGCGGGGGCTGGTACGAGCAGTACTTC

V gene: TRBV10-1
J gene: TRBJ2-3
D gene: .
clone size: .
CDR3 protein: CASSVREPRTYTQYF
CDR3 DNA: TGCGCCAGCAGTGTACGGGAGCCCAGGACGTATACGCAGTATTTT

V gene: TRBV5-4
J gene: TRBJ1-3
D gene: TRBD1
clone size: .
CDR3 protein: CASSFTGGFGNTIYF
CDR3 DNA: TGTGCCAGCAGCTTTACAGGGGGCTTTGGAAACACCATATATTTT

V gene: TRBV28
J gene: TRBJ1-2
D gene: TRBD1
clone size: .
CDR3 protein: CASSFQGARGYTF
CDR3 DNA: TGTGCCAGCAGTTTTCAGGGGGCGCGTGGCTACACCTTC

V gene: TRBV11-1
J gene: TRBJ1-6
D gene: TRBD1
clone size: .
CDR3 protein: CASSTQGRNSPLHF
CDR3 DNA: TGTGCCAGCAGTACACAGGGGCGGAATTCACCCCTCCACTTT

V gene: TRBV7-8
J gene: TRBJ1-1
D gene: .
clone size: .
CDR3 protein: CASSRDRGNTEAFF
CDR3 DNA: TGTGCCAGCAGCAGAGACAGAGGGAACACTGAAGCTTTCTTT

V gene: TRBV11-1
J gene: TRBJ1-4
D gene: .
clone size: .
CDR3 protein: CASSWGLGEKLFF
CDR3 DNA: TGTGCCAGCAGCTGGGGACTAGGTGAAAAACTGTTTTTT

V gene: TRBV7-6
J gene: TRBJ2-1
D gene: TRBD2
clone size: once
CDR3 protein: CASSLVGGDNEQFF
CDR3 DNA: TGTGCCAGCAGCTTGGTGGGAGGGGACAATGAGCAGTTCTTC

V gene: TRBV6-1
J gene: TRBJ1-2
D gene: TRBD1
clone size: .
CDR3 protein: CASSAGWGQGDYGYTF
CDR3 DNA: TGTGCCAGCAGTGCCGGGTGGGGACAGGGCGACTATGGCTACACCTTC

V gene: TRBV7-9
J gene: TRBJ2-5
D gene: TRBD2
clone size: .
CDR3 protein: CASSLGGGPETQYF
CDR3 DNA: TGTGCCAGCAGCTTAGGCGGGGGGCCGGAGACCCAGTACTTC

V gene: TRBV7-3
J gene: TRBJ1-1
D gene: TRBD1
clone size: once
CDR3 protein: CASSAQGAGTEAFF
CDR3 DNA: TGTGCCAGCAGCGCACAGGGGGCCGGCACTGAAGCTTTCTTT

V gene: TRBV5-1
J gene: TRBJ2-1
D gene: .
clone size: .
CDR3 protein: CASSLMVGNEQFF
CDR3 DNA: TGCGCCAGCAGCTTGATGGTCGGCAATGAGCAGTTCTTC

V gene: TRBV5-4
J gene: TRBJ2-3
D gene: TRBD2
clone size: .
CDR3 protein: CASSSEGLAGGDTQYF
CDR3 DNA: TGTGCCAGCAGCTCCGAGGGACTAGCGGGGGGCGATACGCAGTATTTT

V gene: TRBV18
J gene: TRBJ2-7
D gene: TRBD2
clone size: .
CDR3 protein: CASSPTSGSPYEQYF
CDR3 DNA: TGTGCCAGCTCCCCGACTAGCGGGAGCCCTTACGAGCAGTACTTC

V gene: TRBV27
J gene: TRBJ1-5
D gene: .
clone size: .
CDR3 protein: CASSTSGGNQPQHF
CDR3 DNA: TGTGCCAGCAGCACCTCAGGGGGCAATCAGCCCCAGCATTTT

V gene: TRBV5-1
J gene: TRBJ2-5
D gene: .
clone size: .
CDR3 protein: CASSSQGSETQYF
CDR3 DNA: TGCGCCAGCAGCTCTCAGGGGTCAGAGACCCAGTACTTC

V gene: TRBV9
J gene: TRBJ1-2
D gene: .
clone size: .
CDR3 protein: CASSVGQVQTSARYTF
CDR3 DNA: TGTGCCAGCAGCGTAGGGCAGGTCCAAACCTCAGCTCGCTACACCTTC

V gene: TRBV19
J gene: TRBJ2-6
D gene: .
clone size: .
CDR3 protein: CASNSGASGANVLTF
CDR3 DNA: TGTGCCAGTAACTCAGGGGCCTCTGGGGCCAACGTCCTGACTTTC

V gene: TRBV7-3
J gene: TRBJ2-2
D gene: TRBD2
clone size: .
CDR3 protein: CASSLLPGGDTGELFF
CDR3 DNA: TGTGCCAGCAGCTTACTCCCGGGGGGGGACACCGGGGAGCTGTTTTTT